This passage covers 21 T cell receptor beta chains from one sample sequenced in a study of shared T cell receptors in the human thymus. The repertoire was sequenced with immunoSEQ multiplex PCR; TCRdb's copy has only in-frame clones and lacks some. This table holds 500,000 to 850,000 clones, roughly 86% found once. The same sample was also used in a study of human thymus T cells.

Sequencing used thymocytes. These receptors all stem from a boy under three years old with a congenital heart defect.

This rearrangement joins TRBV7-3 to TRBJ2-7, with TRBD2 identical over 8 bases. The ends lost 2 bases at V and 0 bases at J; junction bases unmatched: 3. From germline, CDR1 is SGHTA and CDR2 FQGTGA. The CDR3 contains 15 residues. CDR3 loop: CASSLERGGSYEQYF. The CDR3 region has the DNA TGTGCCAGCAGCTTAGAACGGGGGGGCTCCTACGAGCAGTACTTC.

The chain employs TRBV7-2 and TRBJ2-7; TRBD2 might be the D (6 bases). The germline V gene has CDR1 SGHTA and CDR2 FQGNSA. CDR3 length equals 17 residues. The V gene lost 1 base and the J gene lost 0 bases, with 16 bases spanning the gap. The CDR3 spells CASSLGVARESSYEQYF. DNA for the CDR3: TGTGCCAGCAGCTTAGGTGTGGCCCGGGAGAGCTCCTACGAGCAGTACTTC.

The chain is built from TRBV5-6 and TRBJ2-3; 11 bases are a match to TRBD2. The J segment lost 9 bases and the V segment lost 3 bases, leaving 6 bases of the junction unmatched. The CDR3 is 14 amino acids. Germline assignment: CDR1 SGHDT and CDR2 YYEEEE. CDR3 sequence: CASSCSGGAETQYF. In DNA, the CDR3 is TGTGCCAGCAGCTGTAGCGGGGGGGCCGAAACGCAGTATTTT.

This clone was found a few times. This chain links TRBV5-8 with TRBJ2-5, with a weak D call TRBD2 (7 bases). CDR3 length: 15 amino acids. V shed 4 bases and J shed 5 bases, with 18 bases lying between them. Per germline, CDR1 SGHTS and CDR2 YDEGEE. The CDR3: CASSPRGLSCETQYF. CDR3 nucleotides: TGTGCCAGCAGCCCGCGGGGGCTCTCGTGTGAGACCCAGTACTTC.

CDR3 sequence reads: CAWDSGGQETQYF. The CDR3 DNA reads TGTGCCTGGGATTCGGGGGGCCAAGAGACCCAGTACTTC. The chain combines TRBV30 with TRBJ2-5, with TRBD2 matching over 7 bases. This CDR3 contains 13 residues. The V gene's germline CDR1 is GTSNPN and CDR2 SVGIG (reference sequence). V lost 5 bases, J lost 1 base, and 4 bases stayed unmatched.

The V and J genes are TRBV11-2 and TRBJ2-7; the D gene is possibly TRBD1 (6 bases). Germline values: CDR1 SGHAT, CDR2 FQNNGV. Trimming removed 1 base from V and 6 bases from J, with 22 bases in between. The CDR3 spans 17 residues. The CDR3 sequence is CASSLVNPPGHISEQYF. The CDR3, as DNA: TGTGCCAGCAGCTTAGTGAATCCCCCGGGACATATCTCCGAGCAGTACTTC.

Only one count was recorded for this clone. The gene calls are TRBV7-2 and TRBJ2-7, with 7 bases aligning to TRBD1. Germline V gene data show CDR1 as SGHTA and CDR2 as FQGNSA. This CDR3 comprises 12 residues. The junction had 7 bases not matched to a gene; V was cut back by 2 bases and J by 12 bases. For the CDR3, the DNA is TGTGCCAGCAGCTTAACGATGACAGGGCTGTACTTC. Translating gives CASSLTMTGLYF.

The rearrangement joins TRBV7-9 to TRBJ1-4, with D perhaps TRBD1 (6 bases). Germline loops: CDR1 SEHNR, CDR2 FQNEAQ (reference sequence). The CDR3 runs to 15 residues. Trimming removed 2 bases at V and 7 bases at J, with 14 bases between. CDR3 amino acids: CASSLIGSRGEKLFF. Here the CDR3 DNA reads TGTGCCAGCAGCTTAATTGGGAGCAGGGGTGAAAAACTGTTTTTT.

This rearrangement joins TRBV5-6 to TRBJ1-2, with TRBD1 matching 7 bases. The V gene end was trimmed by 4 bases and the J gene end by 4 bases; junction bases not matched to a gene: 13. CDR1 is SGHDT and CDR2 is YYEEEE in the germline V gene. This CDR3 is built from 16 residues. The CDR3: CASSLDRVATLYGYTF. The CDR3 DNA reads TGTGCCAGCAGCCTTGACAGGGTTGCCACTCTCTATGGCTACACCTTC.

The chain has TRBV7-2 and TRBJ1-2, with D possibly matching TRBD1 (6 bases). The CDR3 length is 12 residues. The ends were cut back, 5 bases at V and 8 bases at J, with 12 bases in the middle. Germline assignment: CDR1 SGHTA and CDR2 FQGNSA. Written as DNA, the CDR3 is TGTGCCAGCAGCGGCAAGGGGGACGGCTACACCTTC. Protein sequence: CASSGKGDGYTF.

V and J are TRBV29-1 and TRBJ2-3; D call uncertain. Trimming left V 5 bases short and J 6 bases short, with 15 bases between. CDR1 is SQVTM, CDR2 ANQGSEA, per germline. The CDR3 has 13 residues. CDR3 sequence reads: CSVTTNPLDTQYF. As DNA, the CDR3 is TGCAGCGTTACCACAAATCCCTTGGATACGCAGTATTTT.

This clone turned up a few times. The rearrangement links TRBV12-5 to TRBJ1-5; the D is unclear. CDR3 size: 12 residues. The V end lost 7 bases, the J end lost 6 bases, and 10 bases lay between the germline ends. CDR1 and CDR2 from the germline V gene are LGHNT and FRNRAP. CDR3 nucleotides: TGTGCTAGTGCCCCCATCCCTCAGCCCCAGCATTTT. Translated: CASAPIPQPQHF.

This clone has just one count. The chain recombines TRBV29-1 with TRBJ2-1, with TRBD2 matching 11 bases. The CDR3 is 17 amino acids. With V trimmed by 3 bases and J by 0 bases, 7 bases remained unmatched. Germline V gene lookup returns CDR1 SQVTM and CDR2 ANQGSEA. The CDR3 reads CSVDKVAGGPSYNEQFF. CDR3 sequence (DNA): TGCAGCGTTGATAAGGTAGCGGGAGGGCCCTCCTACAATGAGCAGTTCTTC.

The chain links TRBV7-9 to TRBJ2-7; D might be TRBD1 (6 bases). V was cut by 0 bases and J by 3 bases, with 18 bases left in between. Germline V gene data show CDR1 as SEHNR and CDR2 as FQNEAQ (reference sequence). This CDR3 region has 17 residues. The CDR3 here is CASSLARGRGHSYEQYF. DNA of the CDR3: TGTGCCAGCAGCTTAGCCAGGGGTCGGGGCCATAGCTACGAGCAGTACTTC.

The chain links TRBV28 to TRBJ1-5, with D possibly TRBD1 on 6 matching bases. Germline CDR1 reads MDHEN; CDR2 reads SYDVKM. There are 14 residues in the CDR3. The V and J ends lost 2 bases and 6 bases respectively, with 11 bases between them. The CDR3 loop is CASSLRGGVQPQHF. CDR3 coding DNA: TGTGCCAGCAGTTTAAGGGGGGGGGTTCAGCCCCAGCATTTT.

This chain joins TRBV28 and TRBJ1-5; 11 nucleotides line up with TRBD1. The length of the CDR3 is 17 residues. After removal of 6 bases from V and 2 bases from J, the junction contained 9 bases not matched to a gene. Germline V gene sequence: CDR1 MDHEN, CDR2 SYDVKM. CDR3 sequence (DNA): TGTGCCAGCAGCTCAGGGGGACAGGGGGGCGGCAATCAGCCCCAGCATTTT. Translating gives CASSSGGQGGGNQPQHF. The whole variable domain, filled in from reference TRBV28 and TRBJ1-5, reads DVKVTQSSRYLVKRTGEKVFLECVQDMDHENMFWYRQDPGLGLRLIYFSYDVKMKEKGDIPEGYSVSREKKERFSLILESASTNQTSMYLCASSSGGQGGGNQPQHFGDGTRLSIL.

This chain connects TRBV15 to TRBJ2-3, with a possible D match to TRBD2 (5 bases). The CDR3 consists of 16 residues. Per the germline V gene, CDR1 is LNHNV and CDR2 is YYDKDF (reference sequence). V gave up 5 bases and J gave up 0 bases, with 15 bases separating them. CDR3 residues: CATSSRALESTDTQYF. CDR3 bases: TGTGCCACCAGCTCGAGGGCCCTCGAGAGCACAGATACGCAGTATTTT.

This clone showed up just once. The DNA of the CDR3 is TGTGCCAGCAGTGAAGCGATTGGCCGTGGGGAGAGCTCCTACAATGAGCAGTTCTTC. It specifies CASSEAIGRGESSYNEQFF. The chain has TRBV2 and TRBJ2-1; D perhaps matches TRBD2 (5 bases). The CDR3 consists of 19 residues. Germline V lookup: CDR1 SNHLY, CDR2 FYNNEI. V lost 0 bases and J 0 bases, leaving 18 bases between the germline ends.

Written as DNA, the CDR3 is TGTGCCAGTAGTAGTAGCCCCGAGGAGCGGGGGGGCCATGGCACAGATACGCAGTATTTT. It encodes CASSSSPEERGGHGTDTQYF. The J gene is TRBJ2-3, the V gene TRBV19, with TRBD2 matching 10 bases. The CDR3 is 20 residues long. Germline V lookup: CDR1 LNHDA, CDR2 SQIVND (reference sequence). Losses at the gene ends were 4 bases for V and 1 base for J; bases not matched to a gene: 17. The full variable domain, its missing parts supplied by reference TRBV19 and TRBJ2-3, is DGGITQSPKYLFRKEGQNVTLSCEQNLNHDAMYWYRQDPGQGLRLIYYSQIVNDFQKGDIAEGYSVSREKKESFPLTVTSAQKNPTAFYLCASSSSPEERGGHGTDTQYFGPGTRLTVL.

This chain joins TRBV2 and TRBJ2-5, with D possibly TRBD1 on 6 matching bases. This CDR3 has 14 residues. With 3 bases removed from V and 3 bases from J, the gap between germline ends came to 11 bases. Germline V gene sequence: CDR1 SNHLY, CDR2 FYNNEI. The CDR3 coding sequence is TGTGCCAGCAGTGATTCAGGGGCCGAAGAGACCCAGTACTTC. Translating it yields CASSDSGAEETQYF.

This rearrangement joins TRBV7-2 to TRBJ1-4, with 8 bases fitting TRBD1. J gave up 2 bases and V 5 bases, and 4 bases lay outside the gene matches. The CDR3 spans 15 residues. Germline V lookup: CDR1 SGHTA, CDR2 FQGNSA. This CDR3 is CASSPGTGTNEKLFF. DNA of the CDR3: TGTGCCAGCAGCCCAGGGACAGGTACTAATGAAAAACTGTTTTTT.